This record covers a single T cell receptor (beta chain). Study members were between 18 and 89 years old and lived in 20 to 25 US regions. Participants' reported clinical history set cohort assignment. What the recovered Cohort 3 donors had was two negative PCRs, clearance, or symptom resolution. The sample is drawn from a study of blood T cell repertoires in COVID-19. Under the authors' procedure: By means of reference gene primer amplification, nucleated cell counts were estimated. The protocol was immunoSEQ multiplex PCR, while the TCRdb copy is restricted to in-frame clones and leaves out a portion. V, J and clone size were drawn from that table, and D and trimming were deduced from the DNA. Here the sample spans 390,000 or so clones, around 91% being singletons. Sequencing used PBMCs or T cells enriched from blood (not recorded which). This TCR was sampled from a young man who had recovered from COVID-19.

CDR3 region: CASSLDRYSPLHF. The CDR3 coding sequence is TGTGCCAGCTCATTGGACAGATACTCACCCCTCCACTTT. V usage is TRBV18 and J usage is TRBJ1-6; possibly TRBD1 for D (6 bases). This CDR3 comprises 13 residues. V lost 5 bases to trimming and J lost 10 bases, with 12 bases between them. CDR1 is KGHSH, CDR2 LQKENI, per germline.